This T cell receptor (beta chain) derives from a study of T cell changes during pregnancy in multiple sclerosis. The V and J ends lost 4 bases and 3 bases respectively, with 10 bases between them. Germline CDR1 and CDR2: SGHKS and YYEKEE (reference sequence). CDR3 length: 13 amino acids. This clone is a singleton in its sample. Profiling relied on immunoSEQ multiplex PCR, and the TCRdb table lists in-frame clones only, not all of them. The sample has some 16,000 clones; 84% are singletons. The chain uses TRBV5-5 and TRBJ1-1; D not resolved. This clonotype originated in a female donor in good health, enrolled as a control in a pregnancy study. This specimen was CD8+ T cells from peripheral blood mononuclear cells, taken in the second trimester of pregnancy. Here the CDR3 DNA reads TGTGCCAGCAGCCCGCGAGGGTACACTGAAGCTTTCTTT. It specifies CASSPRGYTEAFF.